What follows is one TCR beta chain and its context. Which antigen it targets is not known. The sample holds no much larger clone one base away, and base qualities are not on file. The sample comes from a study of T cell responses to AZD1222 COVID-19 vaccine (dated by TCRdb to the early 2020s). Background on the whole study: Because spike-specific TCR depth and breadth did not differ between the two schedules, AZD1222 recipients who got a second dose at roughly 4 weeks were pooled with those who got a second dose at roughly 12 weeks. Trial participants were enrolled into age subgroups of 18-55, 56-69 and 70-plus years, which contained about 150, 27 and 61 TCR-sequenced participants, respectively. A total of just over 230 trial participants underwent TCR sequencing, of whom roughly 210 had received two doses of AZD1222 and around 26 had received two doses of the MenACWY control vaccine.

The CDR3 regions of human TCRbeta chains were analyzed by immunosequencing. The authors processed their data as follows. Repertoire TCRs were matched against a reference library of SARS-CoV-2-specific TCRs generated with the MIRA antigen-specificity platform. Breadth was defined as the fraction of unique TCRs that were SARS-CoV-2-associated. Depth was defined as the fraction of total T cells that were SARS-CoV-2-associated. Using the MIRA data, every spike-specific TCR was mapped to the spike region that the TCR reacted to and assigned to either a CD4 or a CD8 class. Log10-transformed breadth and depth values were compared by one-way ANOVA with Sidak's multiple comparisons tests. The table was pulled from immuneACCESS by TCRdb, which kept in-frame rearrangements only. Such tables lose some clones; where checked, under half of the loss comes from unresolved V genes, and the rest has no known cause. Clone size and the V and J calls come from that table; the DNA yielded D and trimming. Within this sample are 150,000 to 200,000 clones, with 85% to 95% of them counted one time only. Of the sample, over 7.5% falls within the top ten clones.

Interpreted using the paper, the time point label stands for: baseline before first vaccination. The vaccinee samples were drawn from two UK trials, COV001 and COV002, one of which was a single-blind randomized controlled phase 2/3 trial testing AZD1222 (ChAdOx1 nCoV-19) in healthy adults. Trial participant PBMC samples were collected at day 0 and day 28 after the second dose for TCRbeta chain sequencing. Results and caveats for the whole study, not just this receptor: Because no day 14 peak-response samples were available, the repertoires could be characterized only after the peak T cell response. Most participants were white British and females outnumbered males, and the authors suggested that clonal diversity may have been underestimated. After two AZD1222 doses, both the breadth and the depth of spike-specific TCRs were significantly higher than at day 0 and than in MenACWY recipients. Conclusions about previously exposed vaccinees are limited because only a handful of AZD1222 recipients were SARS-CoV-2 seropositive at baseline. CD4 TCRs associated with the vaccine covered the entire spike protein, and the dominant responses were in regions 160-218 and 743-854. Reportedly, close to half of the unique spike-specific TCRs recognized epitopes lying outside the regions that are mutated in the B.1.351 and B.1.1.7 variants. The 56-69-year group was small, and its depth increase did not reach significance, likely because of low power.

This receptor was obtained from an adult in good health. Here the sequenced sample was peripheral blood, taken on day 0 of AZD1222 vaccination.

The bases are TGTGCCAGCAGTCCACAGGGGGCGAGGACCGCTTTCTTT. This codes for CASSPQGARTAFF. The rearrangement combines TRBV6-2 or TRBV6-3 with TRBJ1-1; 9 central nucleotides agree with TRBD1. V loses 5 bases at its end and J loses 11 bases; junction bases beyond the gene matches: 9. The germline V gene sets CDR1 to MNHEY and CDR2 to SVGEGT. From cysteine to phenylalanine, the CDR3 is 13 amino acids long. Here the CDR3 DNA is all that survives: 39 bases in frame from base 1.